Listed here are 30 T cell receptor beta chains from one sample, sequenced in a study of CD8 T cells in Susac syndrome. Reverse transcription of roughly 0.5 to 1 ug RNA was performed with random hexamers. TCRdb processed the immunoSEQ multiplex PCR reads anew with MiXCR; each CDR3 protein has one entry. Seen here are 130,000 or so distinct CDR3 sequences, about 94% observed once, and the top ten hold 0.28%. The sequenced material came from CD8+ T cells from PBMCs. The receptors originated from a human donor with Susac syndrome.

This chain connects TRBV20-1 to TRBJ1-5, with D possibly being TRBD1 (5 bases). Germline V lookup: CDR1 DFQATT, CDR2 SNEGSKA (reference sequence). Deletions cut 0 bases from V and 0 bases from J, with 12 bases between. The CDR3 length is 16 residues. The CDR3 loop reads CSARDREGYSNQPQHF. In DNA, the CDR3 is TGCAGTGCTAGAGATCGGGAGGGGTATAGCAATCAGCCCCAGCATTTT.

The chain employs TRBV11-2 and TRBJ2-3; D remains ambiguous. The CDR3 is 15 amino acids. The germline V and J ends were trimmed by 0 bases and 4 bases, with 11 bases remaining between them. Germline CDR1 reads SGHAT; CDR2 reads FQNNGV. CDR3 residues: CASSLEASWSDTQYF. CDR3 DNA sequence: TGTGCCAGCAGCTTAGAGGCTAGTTGGTCAGATACGCAGTATTTT.

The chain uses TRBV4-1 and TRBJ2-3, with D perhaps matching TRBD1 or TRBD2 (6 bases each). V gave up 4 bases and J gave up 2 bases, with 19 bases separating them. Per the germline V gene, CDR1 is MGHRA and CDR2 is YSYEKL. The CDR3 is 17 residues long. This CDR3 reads CASSRGPPAGNTDTQYF. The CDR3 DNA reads TGCGCCAGCAGCCGGGGGCCGCCCGCGGGAAACACAGATACGCAGTATTTT.

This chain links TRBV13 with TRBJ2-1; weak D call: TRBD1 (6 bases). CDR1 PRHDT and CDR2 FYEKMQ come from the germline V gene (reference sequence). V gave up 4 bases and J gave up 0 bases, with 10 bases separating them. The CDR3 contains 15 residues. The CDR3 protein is CASSSGTPSYNEQFF. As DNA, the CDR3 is TGTGCCAGCAGCTCCGGGACACCCTCCTACAATGAGCAGTTCTTC.

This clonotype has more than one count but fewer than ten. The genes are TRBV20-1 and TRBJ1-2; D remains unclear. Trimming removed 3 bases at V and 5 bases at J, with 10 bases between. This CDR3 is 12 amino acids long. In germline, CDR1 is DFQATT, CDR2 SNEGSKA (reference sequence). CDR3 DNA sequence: TGCAGTGCTAGGGAAGACTTTTATGGCTACACCTTC. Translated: CSAREDFYGYTF.

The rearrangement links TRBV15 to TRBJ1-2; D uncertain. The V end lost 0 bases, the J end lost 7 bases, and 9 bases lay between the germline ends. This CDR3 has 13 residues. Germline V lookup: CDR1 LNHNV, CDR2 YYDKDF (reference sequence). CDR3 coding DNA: TGTGCCACCAGCAGAGATTCGGGCGGTGGCTACACCTTC. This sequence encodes CATSRDSGGGYTF. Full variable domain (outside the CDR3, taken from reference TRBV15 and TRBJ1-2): DAMVIQNPRYQVTQFGKPVTLSCSQTLNHNVMYWYQQKSSQAPKLLFHYYDKDFNNEADTPDNFQSRRPNTSFCFLDIRSPGLGDTAMYLCATSRDSGGGYTFGSGTRLTVV.

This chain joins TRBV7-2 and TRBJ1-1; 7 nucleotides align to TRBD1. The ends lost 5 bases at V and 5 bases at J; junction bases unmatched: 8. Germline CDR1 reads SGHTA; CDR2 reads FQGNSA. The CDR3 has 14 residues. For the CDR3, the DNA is TGTGCCAGCAGCGCCAGACAGGGTTCGACTGAAGCTTTCTTT. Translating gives CASSARQGSTEAFF.

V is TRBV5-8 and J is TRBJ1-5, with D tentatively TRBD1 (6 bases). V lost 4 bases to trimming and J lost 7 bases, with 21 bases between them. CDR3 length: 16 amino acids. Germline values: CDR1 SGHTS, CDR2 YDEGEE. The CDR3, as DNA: TGTGCCAGCAGCGACTTACGACAGGCACGTATGCAGCCCCAGCATTTT. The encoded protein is CASSDLRQARMQPQHF.

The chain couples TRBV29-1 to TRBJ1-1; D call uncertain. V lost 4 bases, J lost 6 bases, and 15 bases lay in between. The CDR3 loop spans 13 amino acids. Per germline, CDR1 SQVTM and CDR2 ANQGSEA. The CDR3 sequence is CSVGPGSRSEAFF. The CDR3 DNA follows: TGCAGCGTTGGACCCGGGTCACGGTCTGAAGCTTTCTTT.

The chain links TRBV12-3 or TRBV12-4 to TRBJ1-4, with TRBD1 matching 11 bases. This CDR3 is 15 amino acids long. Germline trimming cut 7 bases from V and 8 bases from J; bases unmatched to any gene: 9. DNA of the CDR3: TGTGCCAGCACTGGGTCGGGACAGGGGGAAGAAAAACTGTTTTTT. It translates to CASTGSGQGEEKLFF.

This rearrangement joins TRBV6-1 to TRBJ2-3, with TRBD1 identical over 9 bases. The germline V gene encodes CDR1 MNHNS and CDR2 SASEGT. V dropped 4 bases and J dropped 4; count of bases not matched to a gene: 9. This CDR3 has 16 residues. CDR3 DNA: TGTGCCAGCAGTGGATCCCGGGACAGGGCTCCAGATACGCAGTATTTT. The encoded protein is CASSGSRDRAPDTQYF.

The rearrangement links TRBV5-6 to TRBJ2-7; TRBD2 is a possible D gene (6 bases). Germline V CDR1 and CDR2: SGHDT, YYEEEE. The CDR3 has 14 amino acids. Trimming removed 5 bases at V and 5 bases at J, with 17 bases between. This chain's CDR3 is CASSQETSVHEQYF. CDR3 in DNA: TGTGCCAGCAGTCAAGAGACTAGTGTTCACGAGCAGTACTTC.

For the CDR3, the DNA is TGCAGCGTTGGCAGGGGGAGCACAGATACGCAGTATTTT. This codes for CSVGRGSTDTQYF. The chain recombines TRBV29-1 with TRBJ2-3; TRBD1 matches 7 bases. Losses at the gene ends were 4 bases for V and 0 bases for J; bases not matched to a gene: 1. CDR1 SQVTM and CDR2 ANQGSEA come from the germline V gene. The length of the CDR3 is 13 residues.

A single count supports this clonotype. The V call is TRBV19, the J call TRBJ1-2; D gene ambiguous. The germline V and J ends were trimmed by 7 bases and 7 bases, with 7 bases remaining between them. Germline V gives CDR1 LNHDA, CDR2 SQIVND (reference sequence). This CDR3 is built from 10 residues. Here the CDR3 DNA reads TGTGCCAGTAAAACTAGTGGCTACACCTTC. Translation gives CASKTSGYTF.

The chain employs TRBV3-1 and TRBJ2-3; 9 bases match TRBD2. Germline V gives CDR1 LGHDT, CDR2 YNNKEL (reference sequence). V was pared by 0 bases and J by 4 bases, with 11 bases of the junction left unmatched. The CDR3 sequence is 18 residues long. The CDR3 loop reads CASSQDRLAGEYADTQYF. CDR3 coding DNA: TGTGCCAGCAGCCAAGACCGGTTAGCGGGGGAGTACGCAGATACGCAGTATTTT.

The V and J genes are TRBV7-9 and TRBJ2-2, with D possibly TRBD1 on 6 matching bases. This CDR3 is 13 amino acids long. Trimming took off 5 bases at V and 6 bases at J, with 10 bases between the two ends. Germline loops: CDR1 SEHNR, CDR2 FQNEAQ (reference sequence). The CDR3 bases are TGTGCCAGCAGCCCCGAGGGGGCCGGGGAGCTGTTTTTT. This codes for CASSPEGAGELFF.

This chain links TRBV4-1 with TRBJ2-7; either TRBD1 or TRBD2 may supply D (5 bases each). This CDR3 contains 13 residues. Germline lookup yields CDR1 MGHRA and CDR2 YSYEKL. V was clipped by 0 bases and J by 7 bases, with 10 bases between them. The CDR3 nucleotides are TGCGCCAGCAGCCAAGATATTGGGGGAGAGCAGTACTTC. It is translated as CASSQDIGGEQYF.

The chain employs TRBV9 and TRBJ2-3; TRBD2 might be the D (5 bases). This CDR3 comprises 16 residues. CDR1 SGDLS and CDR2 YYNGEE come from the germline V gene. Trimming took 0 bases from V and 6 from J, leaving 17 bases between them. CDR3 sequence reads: CASSVVPGMKTDTQYF. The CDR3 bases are TGTGCCAGCAGCGTAGTTCCGGGGATGAAGACGGATACGCAGTATTTT.

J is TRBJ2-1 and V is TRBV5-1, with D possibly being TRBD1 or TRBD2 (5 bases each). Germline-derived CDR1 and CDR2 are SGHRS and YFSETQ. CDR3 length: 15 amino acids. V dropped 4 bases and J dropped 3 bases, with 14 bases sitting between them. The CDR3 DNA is TGCGCCAGCAGCGACTCCGGGACCATCTACAATGAGCAGTTCTTC. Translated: CASSDSGTIYNEQFF.

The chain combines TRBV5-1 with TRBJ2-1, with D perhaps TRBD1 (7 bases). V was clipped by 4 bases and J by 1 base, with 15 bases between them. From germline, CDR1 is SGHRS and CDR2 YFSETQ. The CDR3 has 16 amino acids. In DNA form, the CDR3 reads TGCGCCAGCAGCCCCCGACAGGGACTGTCCTACAATGAGCAGTTCTTC. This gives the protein CASSPRQGLSYNEQFF.

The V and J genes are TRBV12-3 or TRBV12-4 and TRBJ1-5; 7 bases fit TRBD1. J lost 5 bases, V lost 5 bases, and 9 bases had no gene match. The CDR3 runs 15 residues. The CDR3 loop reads CASSDRVQWDQPQHF. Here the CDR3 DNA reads TGTGCCAGCAGTGACAGGGTACAGTGGGATCAGCCCCAGCATTTT.

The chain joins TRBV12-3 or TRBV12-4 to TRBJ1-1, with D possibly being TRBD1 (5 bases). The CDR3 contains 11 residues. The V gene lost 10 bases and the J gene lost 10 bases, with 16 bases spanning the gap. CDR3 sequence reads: CATYHAGGAFF. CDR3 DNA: TGTGCCACCTACCATGCGGGGGGAGCTTTCTTT.

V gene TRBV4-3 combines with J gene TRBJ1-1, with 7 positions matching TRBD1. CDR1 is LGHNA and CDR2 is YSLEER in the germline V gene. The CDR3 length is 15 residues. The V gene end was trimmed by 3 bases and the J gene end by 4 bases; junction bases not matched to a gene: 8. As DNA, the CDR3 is TGCGCCAGCAGCCAGACGGACAGGAGCGGCACTGAAGCTTTCTTT. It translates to CASSQTDRSGTEAFF.

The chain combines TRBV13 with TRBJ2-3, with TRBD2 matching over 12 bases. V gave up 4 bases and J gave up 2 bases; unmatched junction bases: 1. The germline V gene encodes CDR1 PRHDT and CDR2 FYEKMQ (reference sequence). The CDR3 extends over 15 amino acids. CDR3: CASSSSGGVTDTQYF. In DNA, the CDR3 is TGTGCCAGCAGCTCTAGCGGGGGGGTCACAGATACGCAGTATTTT.

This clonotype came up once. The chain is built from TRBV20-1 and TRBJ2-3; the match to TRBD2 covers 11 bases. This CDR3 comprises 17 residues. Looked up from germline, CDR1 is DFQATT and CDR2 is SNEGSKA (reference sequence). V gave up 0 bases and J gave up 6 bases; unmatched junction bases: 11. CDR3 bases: TGCAGTGCTAGAGATGGGGTAGCGGGGGGGCCAAGGGATACGCAGTATTTT. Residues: CSARDGVAGGPRDTQYF.

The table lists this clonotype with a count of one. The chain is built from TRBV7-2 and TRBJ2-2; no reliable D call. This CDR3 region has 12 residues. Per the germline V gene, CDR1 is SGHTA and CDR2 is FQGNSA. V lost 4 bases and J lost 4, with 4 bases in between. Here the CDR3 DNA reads TGTGCCAGCAGCTCTACCACCGGGGAGCTGTTTTTT. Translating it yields CASSSTTGELFF. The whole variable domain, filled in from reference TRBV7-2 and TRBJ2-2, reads GAGVSQSPSNKVTEKGKDVELRCDPISGHTALYWYRQSLGQGLEFLIYFQGNSAPDKSGLPSDRFSAERTGGSVSTLTIQRTQQEDSAVYLCASSSTTGELFFGEGSRLTVL.

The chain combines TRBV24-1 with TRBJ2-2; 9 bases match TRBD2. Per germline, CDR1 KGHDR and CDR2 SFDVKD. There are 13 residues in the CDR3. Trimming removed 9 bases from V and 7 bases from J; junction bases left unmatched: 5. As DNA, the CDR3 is TGTGCCACCGGACTAGCGTCGGGCGGGGAGCTGTTTTTT. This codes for CATGLASGGELFF.

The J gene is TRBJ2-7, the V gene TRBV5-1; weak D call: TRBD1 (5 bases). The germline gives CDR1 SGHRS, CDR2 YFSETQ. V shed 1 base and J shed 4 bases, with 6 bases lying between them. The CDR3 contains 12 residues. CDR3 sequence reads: CASSLNRYEQYF. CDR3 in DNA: TGCGCCAGCAGCTTGAACAGGTACGAGCAGTACTTC.

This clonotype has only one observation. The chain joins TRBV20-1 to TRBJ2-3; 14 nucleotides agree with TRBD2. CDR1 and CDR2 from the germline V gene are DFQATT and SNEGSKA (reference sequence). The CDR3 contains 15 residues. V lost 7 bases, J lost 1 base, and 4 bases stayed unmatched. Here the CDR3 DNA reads TGCAGTGTCGCGACTAGCGGGGGGGGCACAGATACGCAGTATTTT. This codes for CSVATSGGGTDTQYF.

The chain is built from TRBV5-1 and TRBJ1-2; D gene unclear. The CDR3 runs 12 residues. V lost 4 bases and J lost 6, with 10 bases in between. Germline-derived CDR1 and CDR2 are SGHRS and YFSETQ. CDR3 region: CASSPDQHGYTF. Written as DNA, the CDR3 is TGCGCCAGCAGCCCCGACCAGCATGGCTACACCTTC.